The 14 T cell receptor beta chains below all came from one sample that was sequenced in a study of OX40 agonist ivuxolimab in advanced cancers. Assay used: immunoSEQ multiplex PCR; TCRdb lists only in-frame clones, some missing. The sample has about 77,000 clones; around nine tenths are singletons. The source was CD4+ or CD8+ T cells sorted from blood, collected in a trial of the OX40 agonist ivuxolimab. The receptors stem from an adult with an advanced solid tumor such as melanoma, head and neck, liver or kidney cancer.

This chain links TRBV19 with TRBJ1-2; D is ambiguous. This CDR3 region has 14 residues. The V gene lost 6 bases and the J gene lost 4 bases, with 15 bases spanning the gap. Germline V gene lookup returns CDR1 LNHDA and CDR2 SQIVND (reference sequence). This CDR3 reads CASRAAAFLYGYTF. For the CDR3, the DNA is TGTGCCAGTAGGGCCGCCGCCTTTCTCTATGGCTACACCTTC.

This clone was found once. The chain links TRBV19 to TRBJ1-5; a weak D match, TRBD1 (6 bases). Germline CDR1 and CDR2: LNHDA and SQIVND (reference sequence). This CDR3 contains 15 residues. Trimming shortened V by 7 bases and J by 0 bases, and 13 bases separated the two germline ends. CDR3 nucleotide sequence: TGTGCCAGTATGGGGGCAGCCTATAGCAATCAGCCCCAGCATTTT. Its protein product is CASMGAAYSNQPQHF.

V and J are TRBV11-2 and TRBJ1-1; TRBD1 matches at 10 bases. CDR1 is SGHAT and CDR2 is FQNNGV in the germline V gene. With V trimmed by 3 bases and J by 4 bases, 2 bases remained unmatched. The CDR3 contains 14 residues. CDR3 loop: CASSLDRGTTEAFF. In DNA, the CDR3 is TGTGCCAGCAGCTTGGACAGGGGGACCACTGAAGCTTTCTTT.

The rearrangement joins TRBV7-9 to TRBJ1-1, with D tentatively TRBD1 (5 bases). Germline-derived CDR1 and CDR2 are SEHNR and FQNEAQ (reference sequence). The CDR3 loop spans 14 amino acids. V shed 7 bases and J shed 3 bases, with 15 bases lying between them. The CDR3 reads CASTPGGGYTEAFF. The DNA of the CDR3 is TGTGCCAGCACCCCCGGCGGGGGGTACACTGAAGCTTTCTTT.

This sequence joins TRBV19 and TRBJ2-3; D is unclear. Germline CDR1 reads LNHDA; CDR2 reads SQIVND (reference sequence). This CDR3 has 15 amino acids. Trimming took 2 bases from V and 3 from J, leaving 12 bases between them. Here the CDR3 DNA reads TGTGCCAGTAGTATAAGTACCATCCAGACAGATACGCAGTATTTT. This codes for CASSISTIQTDTQYF.

This clone has only one observation. The rearrangement joins TRBV7-9 to TRBJ2-1; TRBD1 agrees at 7 bases. The CDR3 is made up of 15 amino acids. V trimming: 5 bases; J trimming: 0 bases; junction bases outside the gene matches: 4. The germline V gene has CDR1 SEHNR and CDR2 FQNEAQ (reference sequence). The CDR3, as DNA: TGTGCCAGCAGCCCGGGACAGAACTCCTACAATGAGCAGTTCTTC. Amino acid sequence: CASSPGQNSYNEQFF.

The rearrangement links TRBV28 to TRBJ2-6; 8 nucleotides agree with TRBD1. In germline, CDR1 is MDHEN, CDR2 SYDVKM. CDR3 length equals 15 residues. V lost 6 bases, J lost 2 bases, and 3 bases stayed unmatched. DNA of the CDR3: TGTGCCAGCAGCCCGACAGGGGCTGGGGCCAACGTCCTGACTTTC. Protein product: CASSPTGAGANVLTF.

This rearrangement joins TRBV19 to TRBJ2-7, with TRBD1 identical over 9 bases. The V segment lost 10 bases and the J segment 6 bases; nucleotides outside the gene matches: 10. The CDR3 totals 13 residues. From germline, CDR1 is LNHDA and CDR2 SQIVND (reference sequence). The chain's CDR3 is CATKHWDRAEQYF. In DNA form, the CDR3 reads TGTGCCACCAAGCATTGGGACAGGGCCGAGCAGTACTTC. The whole variable domain, filled in from reference TRBV19 and TRBJ2-7, reads DGGITQSPKYLFRKEGQNVTLSCEQNLNHDAMYWYRQDPGQGLRLIYYSQIVNDFQKGDIAEGYSVSREKKESFPLTVTSAQKNPTAFYLCATKHWDRAEQYFGPGTRLTVT.

CDR3 residues: CAIRGQDEQYF. CDR3 nucleotides: TGTGCCATCAGGGGACAGGACGAGCAGTACTTC. J is TRBJ2-7 and V is TRBV10-3, with 8 bases matching TRBD1. The CDR3 contains 11 residues. CDR1 is ENHRY and CDR2 is SYGVKD in the germline V gene. Germline trimming cut 6 bases from V and 5 bases from J; bases unmatched to any gene: 0.

The V gene is TRBV30, the J gene TRBJ2-5; D is perhaps TRBD2 (5 bases). The germline gives CDR1 GTSNPN, CDR2 SVGIG (reference sequence). V was clipped by 0 bases and J by 4 bases, with 9 bases between them. The CDR3 totals 13 residues. The CDR3 here is CAWSVHSGETQYF. In DNA form, the CDR3 reads TGTGCCTGGAGTGTACACAGCGGAGAGACCCAGTACTTC.

In its sample, this clone was seen once. The J gene is TRBJ1-6, the V gene TRBV7-2, with D possibly matching TRBD1 (5 bases). From germline, CDR1 is SGHTA and CDR2 FQGNSA. Trimming shortened V by 2 bases and J by 7 bases, and 15 bases separated the two germline ends. This CDR3 has 16 residues. CDR3 DNA: TGTGCCAGCAGCTTAAATTGGGGCGGGGGGAATTCACCCCTCCACTTT. It codes for CASSLNWGGGNSPLHF.

The chain links TRBV5-1 to TRBJ1-1; D is possibly TRBD1 (5 bases). Germline V gene data show CDR1 as SGHRS and CDR2 as YFSETQ. CDR3 size: 12 residues. The germline V and J ends were trimmed by 1 base and 11 bases, with 12 bases remaining between them. The CDR3 region has the DNA TGCGCCAGCAGCTTGAGGCAGGGTGTCGCTTTCTTT. Residues: CASSLRQGVAFF.

The V and J genes are TRBV11-3 and TRBJ2-3; TRBD1 or TRBD2 may be the D gene (6 bases each). Germline V CDR1 and CDR2: SGHNT, YENEEA. V was cut by 5 bases and J by 0 bases, with 9 bases left in between. The CDR3 spans 14 residues. CDR3 sequence: CASSLGGSTDTQYF. Written as DNA, the CDR3 is TGTGCCAGCAGCCTCGGGGGCAGCACAGATACGCAGTATTTT.

The genes are TRBV19 and TRBJ2-1; D unclear. This CDR3 contains 15 residues. Germline assignment: CDR1 LNHDA and CDR2 SQIVND (reference sequence). V lost 3 bases to trimming and J lost 2 bases, with 11 bases between them. The CDR3 sequence: CASSIESGTYNEQFF. CDR3 sequence (DNA): TGTGCCAGTAGTATTGAGTCAGGAACCTACAATGAGCAGTTCTTC.